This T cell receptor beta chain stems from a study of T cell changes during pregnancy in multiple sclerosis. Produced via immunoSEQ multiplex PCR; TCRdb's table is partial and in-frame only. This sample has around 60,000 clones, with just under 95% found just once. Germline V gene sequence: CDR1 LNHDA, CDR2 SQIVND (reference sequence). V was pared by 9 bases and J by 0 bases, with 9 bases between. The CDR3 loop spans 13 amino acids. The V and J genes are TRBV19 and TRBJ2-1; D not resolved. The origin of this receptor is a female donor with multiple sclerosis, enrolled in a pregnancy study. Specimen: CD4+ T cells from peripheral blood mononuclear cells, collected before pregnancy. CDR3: CASSLNSYNEQFF. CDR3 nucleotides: TGTGCCAGCAGTCTTAACTCCTACAATGAGCAGTTCTTC.